This T cell receptor beta chain was sequenced during a study of shared clonotypes between healthy human individuals. Deep was the level at which the assay was run. Under the authors' procedure: Because ImmunoSEQ provided only junction sequences with no quality scores, the filtering differed. Sequenced by immunoSEQ multiplex PCR; TCRdb stores in-frame clones only, minus some. Clonal size and the V and J genes are those of that table, whereas D and trimming came from the DNA. Here the sample spans some 2.3 million clones, more than 80% being singletons. V gave up 0 bases and J gave up 5 bases; unmatched junction bases: 10. Per the germline V gene, CDR1 is SGDLS and CDR2 is YYNGEE. The CDR3 runs to 16 residues.

Sequencing used naive CD4+ T cells from PBMCs. The subset denotes: CD45RA+ positively selected. The V call is TRBV9, the J call TRBJ2-5; 7 positions match TRBD2. The clonotype originates from a man aged 18 to 29 in good health. Some clones in this sample may be carry-over from other donors' samples. CDR3 bases: TGTGCCAGCAGCGTAGGACTAGCCATTGAGATCGAGACCCAGTACTTC. This translates into CASSVGLAIEIETQYF.